This T cell receptor (beta chain) was sequenced for a study of shared clonotypes between healthy human individuals. Turning to the study itself: Three CD4 naive, three CD4 memory, two CD8 naive and one CD8 memory plate were used per donor. Study findings and constraints: The represented genetic and exposure-history diversity was limited by the small number of donors.

Repertoires were generated with immunoSEQ multiplex PCR, while TCRdb's copy carries only in-frame clones and drops some. The table lists 100,000 to 120,000 clones, about 62% of them singletons, with under 30% in the top ten. Worth noting for this clone: Antigen unknown.

This CDR3 is 20 amino acids long. Germline CDR1 MGHRA, CDR2 YSYEKL. The J segment lost 0 bases and the V segment lost 1 base, leaving 13 bases of the junction unmatched. The rearrangement uses TRBV4-1 and TRBJ1-4, with TRBD1 matching 8 bases. The sample comprised memory CD8+ T cells sorted from blood. Subset here: CD45RO+ cells pooled with CCR7-negative TemRA cells. This TCR was recovered from a woman in her thirties in good health. CDR3 loop: CASSQVLQGVQLATNEKLFF. The CDR3 DNA is TGCGCCAGCAGCCAAGTCCTACAGGGGGTCCAACTTGCAACTAATGAAAAACTGTTTTTT.